The 3 T cell receptor beta chains listed next were all sequenced from one sample in a study of T cell repertoires in cytomegalovirus infection. TCRdb independently ran MiXCR on the reads; one entry per CDR3 protein. Here the sample spans roughly 990,000 distinct CDR3 sequences, roughly 30% being singletons. These TCRs are of unknown antigen specificity. This material consisted of cultured CD8+ T cells from PBMCs, taken from culture after CMV antigen stimulation. The receptor source for this set is a human donor in good health (CMV status not recorded). Some clones in this sample may be carry-over from other donors' samples.

This clonotype occurred many times. The genes are TRBV7-8 and TRBJ1-1; TRBD1 is a possible D gene (6 bases). V lost 4 bases and J lost 3, with 9 bases in between. This CDR3 is 13 amino acids long. The germline V gene has CDR1 SGHVS and CDR2 FQNEAQ. Here the CDR3 DNA reads TGTGCCAGCAGCTCGACAGGTTACACTGAAGCTTTCTTT. It translates to CASSSTGYTEAFF.

V usage is TRBV7-4 and J usage is TRBJ2-1, with D tentatively TRBD2 (5 bases). V lost 6 bases, J lost 6 bases, and 21 bases lay in between. The CDR3 sequence is 16 residues long. CDR1 SGHVT and CDR2 SQSDAQ come from the germline V gene. CDR3 bases: TGTGCCAGCAGGTTTGTGCCGGGCCGCGGAGGCAATGAGCAGTTCTTC. The encoded protein is CASRFVPGRGGNEQFF. Complete variable domain (other parts from reference TRBV7-4 and TRBJ2-1): GAGVSQSPRYKVAKRGRDVALRCDSISGHVTLYWYRQTLGQGSEVLTYSQSDAQRDKSGRPSGRFSAERPERSVSTLKIQRTEQGDSAVYLCASRFVPGRGGNEQFFGPGTRLTVL.

This chain uses TRBV7-3 with TRBJ2-2; unclear D gene. The V gene's germline CDR1 is SGHTA and CDR2 FQGTGA. The CDR3 runs to 13 residues. Trimming removed 4 bases from V and 7 bases from J, with 10 bases in between. CDR3 region: CASSSRSGGELFF. The CDR3 DNA reads as TGTGCCAGCAGCTCTCGCTCAGGCGGGGAGCTGTTTTTT.